This T cell receptor beta chain was sequenced for a study of blood T cell repertoires in COVID-19. Study summary: T cells, B-cell-depleted T cells, or PBMCs supplied cDNA or gDNA.

The CDR3 loop spans 13 amino acids. Germline CDR1 and CDR2: SGHNT and YENEEA. Trimming shortened V by 1 base and J by 3 bases, and 4 bases separated the two germline ends. In the original workflow: The authors estimated nucleated cell counts from reference gene primer amplification. TCRdb keeps only in-frame clones here, not all; method: immunoSEQ multiplex PCR. The D gene and trimming were derived from the DNA, and the V and J assignments and clone size from that table. This sample yields 110,000 to 150,000 clones, of which about 87% are seen a single time; approximately 1.5% belongs to the top ten.

The chain combines TRBV11-3 with TRBJ2-1; D gene unclear. This TCR was sampled from a woman in her forties or fifties with acute or convalescent COVID-19. The sequencing input was peripheral blood. CDR3 in DNA: TGTGCCAGCAGCTTAGCTGTCTACAATGAGCAGTTCTTC. This translates into CASSLAVYNEQFF.